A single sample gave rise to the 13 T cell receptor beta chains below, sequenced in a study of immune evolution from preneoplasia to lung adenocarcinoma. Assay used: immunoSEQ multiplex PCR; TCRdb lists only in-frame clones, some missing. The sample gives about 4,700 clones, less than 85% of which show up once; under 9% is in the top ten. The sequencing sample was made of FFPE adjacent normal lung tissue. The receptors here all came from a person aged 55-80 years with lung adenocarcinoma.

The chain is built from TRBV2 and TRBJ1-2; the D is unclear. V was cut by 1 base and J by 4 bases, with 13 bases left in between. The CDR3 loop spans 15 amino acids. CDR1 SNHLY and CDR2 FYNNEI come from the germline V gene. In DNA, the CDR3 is TGTGCCAGCAGTGAAGGGTTCAGGAACTTCTATGGCTACACCTTC. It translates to CASSEGFRNFYGYTF.

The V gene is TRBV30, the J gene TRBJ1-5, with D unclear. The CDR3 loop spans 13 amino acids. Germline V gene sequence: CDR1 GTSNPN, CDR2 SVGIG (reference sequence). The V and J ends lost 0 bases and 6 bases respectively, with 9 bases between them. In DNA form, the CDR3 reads TGTGCCTGGAGTGTAAAGGGCCCTCAGCCCCAGCATTTT. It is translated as CAWSVKGPQPQHF. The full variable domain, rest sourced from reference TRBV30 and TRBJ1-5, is SQTIHQWPATLVQPVGSPLSLECTVEGTSNPNLYWYRQAAGRGLQLLFYSVGIGQISSEVPQNLSASRPQDRQFILSSKKLLLSDSGFYLCAWSVKGPQPQHFGDGTRLSIL.

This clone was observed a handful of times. CDR3 residues: CASSKGLANYGYTF. CDR3 nucleotide sequence: TGTGCCAGTAGTAAAGGCTTGGCTAACTATGGCTACACCTTC. The genes are TRBV19 and TRBJ1-2; D is ambiguous. This CDR3 contains 14 residues. Looked up from germline, CDR1 is LNHDA and CDR2 is SQIVND (reference sequence). V dropped 4 bases and J dropped 0 bases, with 9 bases sitting between them.

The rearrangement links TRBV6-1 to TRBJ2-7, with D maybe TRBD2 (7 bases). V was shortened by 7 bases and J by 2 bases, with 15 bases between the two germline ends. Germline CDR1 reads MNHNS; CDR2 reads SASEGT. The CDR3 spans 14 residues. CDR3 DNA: TGTGCCAGCACCCGAGGGGGGGGGCCCTACGAGCAGTACTTC. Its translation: CASTRGGGPYEQYF.

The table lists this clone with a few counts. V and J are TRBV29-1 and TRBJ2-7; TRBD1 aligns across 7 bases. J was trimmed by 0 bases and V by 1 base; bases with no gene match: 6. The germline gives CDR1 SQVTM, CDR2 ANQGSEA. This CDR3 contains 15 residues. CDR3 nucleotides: TGCAGCGTTGAAGGAAAAACAGGGGTCTCCTACGAGCAGTACTTC. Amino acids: CSVEGKTGVSYEQYF.

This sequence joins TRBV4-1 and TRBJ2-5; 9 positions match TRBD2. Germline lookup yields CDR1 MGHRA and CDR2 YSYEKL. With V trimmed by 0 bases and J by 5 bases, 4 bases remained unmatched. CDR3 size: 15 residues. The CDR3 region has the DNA TGCGCCAGCAGCCAAGACGCGGGGGGGCCGGAGACCCAGTACTTC. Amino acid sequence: CASSQDAGGPETQYF.

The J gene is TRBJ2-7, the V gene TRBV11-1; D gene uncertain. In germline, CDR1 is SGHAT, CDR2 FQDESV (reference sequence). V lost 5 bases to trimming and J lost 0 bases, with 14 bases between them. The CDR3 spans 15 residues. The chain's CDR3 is CASSQRASNSYEQYF. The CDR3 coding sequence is TGTGCCAGCAGCCAAAGGGCCTCTAACTCCTACGAGCAGTACTTC.

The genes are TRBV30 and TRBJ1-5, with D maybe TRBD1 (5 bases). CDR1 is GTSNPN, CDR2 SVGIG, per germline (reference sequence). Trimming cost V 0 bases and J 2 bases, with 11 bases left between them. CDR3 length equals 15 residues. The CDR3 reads CAWSVGLGGNQPQHF. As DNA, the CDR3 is TGTGCCTGGAGTGTAGGATTGGGGGGCAATCAGCCCCAGCATTTT.

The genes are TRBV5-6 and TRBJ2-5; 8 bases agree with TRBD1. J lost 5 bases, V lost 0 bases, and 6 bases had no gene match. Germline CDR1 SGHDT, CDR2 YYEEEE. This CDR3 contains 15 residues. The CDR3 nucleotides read TGTGCCAGCAGCTTGGCTAGACAGGGGCTGGAGACCCAGTACTTC. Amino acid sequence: CASSLARQGLETQYF.

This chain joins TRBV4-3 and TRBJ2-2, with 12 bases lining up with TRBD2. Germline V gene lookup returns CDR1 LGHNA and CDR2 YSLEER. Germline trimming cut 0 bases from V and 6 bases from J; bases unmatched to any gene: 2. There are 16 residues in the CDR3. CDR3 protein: CASSQDASGGAGELFF. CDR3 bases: TGCGCCAGCAGCCAAGATGCTAGCGGGGGGGCCGGGGAGCTGTTTTTT.

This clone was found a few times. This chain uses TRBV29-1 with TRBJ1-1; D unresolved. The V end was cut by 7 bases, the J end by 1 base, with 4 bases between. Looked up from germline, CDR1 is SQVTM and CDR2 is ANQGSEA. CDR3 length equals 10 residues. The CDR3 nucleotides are TGCAGCGCTCAGAACACTGAAGCTTTCTTT. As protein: CSAQNTEAFF.

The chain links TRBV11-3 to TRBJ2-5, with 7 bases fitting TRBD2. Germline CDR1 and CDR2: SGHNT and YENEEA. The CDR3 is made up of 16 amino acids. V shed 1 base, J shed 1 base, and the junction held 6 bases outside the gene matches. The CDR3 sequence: CASSLGGWGGQETQYF. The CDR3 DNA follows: TGTGCCAGCAGCTTAGGAGGGTGGGGGGGCCAAGAGACCCAGTACTTC. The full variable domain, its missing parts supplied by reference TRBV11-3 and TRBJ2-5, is EAGVVQSPRYKIIEKKQPVAFWCNPISGHNTLYWYLQNLGQGPELLIRYENEEAVDDSQLPKDRFSAERLKGVDSTLKIQPAELGDSAVYLCASSLGGWGGQETQYFGPGTRLLVL.

The CDR3 nucleotides are TGTGCCAGCACCCTGGGGGGGGCGCAAGGCTATGGCTACACCTTC. Its protein is CASTLGGAQGYGYTF. The chain couples TRBV5-4 to TRBJ1-2, with D perhaps TRBD1 (6 bases). Germline V CDR1 and CDR2: SGHNT, YYREEE (reference sequence). This CDR3 is built from 15 residues. With 6 bases removed from V and 4 bases from J, the gap between germline ends came to 19 bases.